Below, 2 T cell receptor beta chains from the same sample are listed, as sequenced in a study of OX40 agonist ivuxolimab in advanced cancers. Clones were read by immunoSEQ multiplex PCR, and TCRdb kept only the in-frame ones, dropping some. The sample includes tens of thousands of clones, around 85% of them seen just once. Sequencing used CD4+ or CD8+ T cells sorted from blood, obtained in a trial of the OX40 agonist ivuxolimab. These receptors were obtained from an adult with an advanced solid tumor such as melanoma, head and neck, liver or kidney cancer.

V is TRBV7-2 and J is TRBJ2-5, with D hard to call. CDR1 and CDR2 from the germline V gene are SGHTA and FQGNSA. V lost 8 bases and J 5 bases, leaving 15 bases between the germline ends. The length of the CDR3 is 13 residues. CDR3 protein: CASLGASRETQYF. The CDR3 region has the DNA TGTGCCAGCTTGGGCGCCTCACGGGAGACCCAGTACTTC.

This clone was counted once. The chain links TRBV7-3 to TRBJ2-3, with unresolved D. The V and J ends lost 5 bases and 0 bases respectively, with 9 bases between them. Germline V gene data show CDR1 as SGHTA and CDR2 as FQGTGA. This CDR3 is built from 14 residues. CDR3 loop: CASSMLASTDTQYF. As DNA, the CDR3 is TGTGCCAGCAGCATGCTGGCTAGCACAGATACGCAGTATTTT.